This is a list of T cell receptor beta chains from one sample in a study of radiation and T cells in renal cell carcinoma. The data were produced by immunoSEQ multiplex PCR, yet TCRdb's version contains in-frame clones alone and is incomplete. The repertoire holds about 130,000 clones, with around 83% as singletons. The sample consisted of blood, taken from a patient whose treatment included radiotherapy and nephrectomy. These receptor sequences come from a woman aged 55-70 years with renal cell carcinoma. CDR3s include the opening cysteine and the closing phenylalanine or tryptophan. D genes are given only for firm matches. Size tells how often a clone was seen (once, few, many) or the class of an expanded clone, and some rows leave it out.

v_gene	j_gene	abundance	d_gene	CDR3nt	CDR3aa
TRBV5-5	TRBJ1-4	few	-	TGTGCCAGCAGCTTGAGGGCCTTTAATGAAAAACTGTTTTTT	CASSLRAFNEKLFF
TRBV19	TRBJ1-5	-	-	TGTGCCAGTAGTATGTGGTCCGGGGAGCGCAATCAGCCCCAGCATTTT	CASSMWSGERNQPQHF
TRBV23-1	TRBJ1-1	-	-	TGCGCCAGCAGTCAACCTAACACCACTGAAGCTTTCTTT	CASSQPNTTEAFF
TRBV29-1	TRBJ1-2	-	-	TGCAGCGTATTCGGGGGCATCTACACCTTC	CSVFGGIYTF
TRBV30	TRBJ2-2	few	-	TGTGCCTGGAGTGAATTGCAGGGGCCAACCACCGGGGAGCTGTTTTTT	CAWSELQGPTTGELFF
TRBV5-4	TRBJ1-2	-	-	TGTGCCAGCAGCCCCGACACCGGAAAAGGTGGCTACACCTTC	CASSPDTGKGGYTF
TRBV27	TRBJ1-1	-	-	TGTGCCAGCAGCGGGGGAGGGAACACTGAAGCTTTCTTT	CASSGGGNTEAFF
TRBV6-1	TRBJ1-2	-	-	TGTGCCAGCAGTCTAACTAACTATGGCTACACCTTC	CASSLTNYGYTF
TRBV6-1	TRBJ2-6	-	-	TGTGCCAGCAGTGAACTGGGGATTGAGGCCAACGTCCTGACTTTC	CASSELGIEANVLTF
TRBV30	TRBJ2-5	-	TRBD1	TGTGCCTGGAGTGAACAGGGGGGTAAGACCCAGTACTTC	CAWSEQGGKTQYF
TRBV7-9	TRBJ1-1	-	TRBD1	TGTGCCAGCAGCCTTGGACAGGGGCCACTTCATGAAGCTTTCTTT	CASSLGQGPLHEAFF
TRBV28	TRBJ2-7	-	-	TGTGCCAGCAGTTCTCTCACGGGACTGGACTACGAGCAGTACTTC	CASSSLTGLDYEQYF
TRBV10-3	TRBJ2-1	-	TRBD2	TGTGCCACCGCTGGGACTAGCGGTCTCGAGAGTGAGCAGTTCTTC	CATAGTSGLESEQFF
TRBV27	TRBJ2-7	-	TRBD1	TGTGCCAGCAGTTTATCCTGGCCCGACAGGGGGCGGGAGCAGTACTTC	CASSLSWPDRGREQYF
TRBV27	TRBJ2-7	few	TRBD2	TGTGCCAGCAGTCTGGGGACTAGCGGCCCCTACGAGCAGTACTTC	CASSLGTSGPYEQYF
TRBV7-2	TRBJ1-4	once	-	TGTGCCAGCAGCTTATTCAGGGGAAATGCTAATGAAAAACTGTTTTTT	CASSLFRGNANEKLFF
TRBV5-1	TRBJ1-1	-	-	TGCGCCAGCAGTGAGTGGGGTGATATTGAAGCTTTCTTT	CASSEWGDIEAFF
TRBV5-8	TRBJ1-1	-	-	TGTGCCAGCAGCTTGACGGGCGGCACTGAAGCTTTCTTT	CASSLTGGTEAFF
TRBV5-1	TRBJ2-5	-	-	TGCGCCAGCAACCAGTGGCCAGAGACCCAGTACTTC	CASNQWPETQYF
TRBV9	TRBJ1-2	-	TRBD1	TGTGCCAGCAGCGTAGGGACAGGGGGCTCTGGCTACACCTTC	CASSVGTGGSGYTF
TRBV30	TRBJ1-2	-	TRBD1	TGTGCCTGGAGTGTACTTCCAGGGGGCAACTATGGCTACACCTTC	CAWSVLPGGNYGYTF
TRBV5-1	TRBJ1-1	-	-	TGCGCCAGCAGGCGCATGAACACTGAAGCTTTCTTT	CASRRMNTEAFF
TRBV10-3	TRBJ2-5	once	TRBD1	TGTGCCATCAGTGTCAGACAGGGGGAGGGAGAAGAGACCCAGTACTTC	CAISVRQGEGEETQYF
TRBV6-1	TRBJ1-2	once	-	TGTGCCAGCAACCCTTTACAGAACTATGGCTACACCTTC	CASNPLQNYGYTF
TRBV27	TRBJ2-3	-	TRBD2	TGTGCCAGCAGTTTGAGCGGGGCTAGCACAGATACGCAGTATTTT	CASSLSGASTDTQYF
TRBV6-5	TRBJ2-3	-	-	TGTGCCAGCAGTTATTCGGCTGCCCTTACAGATACGCAGTATTTT	CASSYSAALTDTQYF
TRBV7-9	TRBJ1-5	-	TRBD1	TGTGCCAGCAGCAGGGGACAGGGGGCGCGCAATCAGCCCCAGCATTTT	CASSRGQGARNQPQHF
TRBV5-6	TRBJ1-1	-	-	TGTGCCAGCAGCTTGTTAGGTGAAGCTTTCTTT	CASSLLGEAFF
TRBV5-4	TRBJ1-6	-	-	TGTGCCAGCACCAGGACACCGGACGATTCACCCCTCCACTTT	CASTRTPDDSPLHF
TRBV27	TRBJ1-1	-	TRBD1	TGTGCCAGCAGTATAAAAGGACAGGGACGGTTTAACACTGAAGCTTTCTTT	CASSIKGQGRFNTEAFF
TRBV9	TRBJ2-7	-	TRBD1	TGTGCCAGCAGCTCACCCGGGACAGGGGTCGAGCAGTACTTC	CASSSPGTGVEQYF
TRBV5-8	TRBJ2-4	few	TRBD1	TGTGCCAGCAGCTTGGAGCAGGGGGCGCAGAACATTCAGTACTTC	CASSLEQGAQNIQYF
TRBV10-3	TRBJ1-5	-	-	TGTGCCATCAGTGATGGTCAGTCCAATCAGCCCCAGCATTTT	CAISDGQSNQPQHF
TRBV28	TRBJ1-5	-	-	TGTGCCAGCAAAGCAATCAATCAGCCCCAGCATTTT	CASKAINQPQHF
TRBV5-1	TRBJ1-4	-	-	TGCGCCAGCAGCCCGGGGGTATCGGGGGACGAAAAACTGTTTTTT	CASSPGVSGDEKLFF
TRBV5-5	TRBJ2-7	-	-	TGTGCCAGCAGCTTGGTGGGGCCCGAGCAGTACTTC	CASSLVGPEQYF
TRBV7-2	TRBJ2-6	-	-	TGTGCCAGCAGCCCCGGTTTCGTCCTGACTTTC	CASSPGFVLTF
TRBV7-7	TRBJ2-2	once	-	TGTGCTGTAAACCCTGGTGTGGGCACCGGGGAGCTGTTTTTT	CAVNPGVGTGELFF
TRBV7-3	TRBJ1-1	-	-	TGTGCCAGCAGCCAGGACAGGAACACTGAAGCTTTCTTT	CASSQDRNTEAFF
TRBV19	TRBJ1-2	once	-	TGTGCCAGTACGGAACTCTCCGCTAACTATGGCTACACCTTC	CASTELSANYGYTF
TRBV28	TRBJ1-4	-	-	TGTGCCAGCAGCCCATTCGGGGGATCGCAACAACTGTTTTTT	CASSPFGGSQQLFF
TRBV29-1	TRBJ2-5	-	-	TGCAGCGTTGAAGCCGGTTCTGGTTTCGTACGGACCCAGTACTTC	CSVEAGSGFVRTQYF
TRBV6-6	TRBJ2-4	-	-	TGTGCCAGCAGTTATTCCGACATCATAGCCAAAAACATTCAGTACTTC	CASSYSDIIAKNIQYF
TRBV7-9	TRBJ2-7	-	-	TGTGCCAGCAGCCCCCGGACCGACGGATTCTACGAGCAGTACTTC	CASSPRTDGFYEQYF
TRBV28	TRBJ2-5	-	-	TGTGCCAGCACGGGAGCCGGACAGCTACAAGAGACCCAGTACTTC	CASTGAGQLQETQYF
TRBV7-2	TRBJ2-5	-	-	TGTGCCAGCAAGGAGGGGGGAGGGGAGACCCAGTACTTC	CASKEGGGETQYF
TRBV19	TRBJ1-4	-	TRBD1	TGTGCCAGTAGACTGTCCCTTCAAACAGGGGCGGTTGAAAAACTGTTTTTT	CASRLSLQTGAVEKLFF
TRBV5-6	TRBJ1-6	-	-	TGTGCCAGCAGCCCTCAACAGGAGTCGGTCCTCCACTTT	CASSPQQESVLHF
TRBV2	TRBJ2-3	few	-	TGTGCCAGCAGTTCATCCCCGACCCCGGATACGCAGTATTTT	CASSSSPTPDTQYF
TRBV2	TRBJ2-3	-	-	TGTGCCAGCAGTGTGACTAGATCAGATACGCAGTATTTT	CASSVTRSDTQYF
TRBV18	TRBJ2-5	-	-	TGTGCCAGCTCACCAAGCTTTAGGGGGGAGACCCAGTACTTC	CASSPSFRGETQYF
TRBV28	TRBJ1-3	-	TRBD1	TGTGCCAGCAGTTTACCGCAGGGGGTAGGTGGAAACACCATATATTTT	CASSLPQGVGGNTIYF
TRBV28	TRBJ1-2	-	TRBD1	TGTGCCAGCAACCCTAGGACAGGGGGGAACTATGGCTACACCTTC	CASNPRTGGNYGYTF
TRBV4-1	TRBJ1-1	-	-	TGCGCCAGCAGCCAAGCCCAGACCATGAACACTGAAGCTTTCTTT	CASSQAQTMNTEAFF
TRBV10-3	TRBJ1-2	-	-	TGTGCCATCAGTGCCGCCTATGGCTACACCTTC	CAISAAYGYTF
TRBV27	TRBJ1-1	few	-	TGTGCCAGCAGTAAAAGCCTAATGGGGAACACTGAAGCTTTCTTT	CASSKSLMGNTEAFF
TRBV7-9	TRBJ2-7	-	-	TGTGCCAGCAGCTCCATGGACTACGAGCAGTACTTC	CASSSMDYEQYF
TRBV2	TRBJ2-7	-	-	TGTGCCAGCAGTGGCTGGTTAGGGTACGAGCAGTACTTC	CASSGWLGYEQYF
TRBV20-1	TRBJ2-7	few	-	TGCAGTGCTAGAGAGGGCCGCGAGCAGTACTTC	CSAREGREQYF
TRBV10-3	TRBJ2-3	-	-	TGTGCCTCCGAGGGTAGCACAGATACGCAGTATTTT	CASEGSTDTQYF